Following are 10 T cell receptor beta chains from one sample sequenced in a study of human CD8 memory T cell subsets. Making the TCR beta libraries relied on UMI-labeled 5' RACE. TCRdb reprocessed the 5' RACE reads, keeping one entry per CDR3 protein, no DNA. This sample's table has several thousand distinct CDR3 sequences. The sequencing input was CD8+ T cells from PBMCs. These receptors came from a human donor in good health.

This chain connects TRBV9 to TRBJ2-1; the D call of TRBD2 rests on TCRdb alone, since no DNA is present to check it. CDR3 size: 14 residues. CDR1 SGDLS and CDR2 YYNGEE come from the germline V gene. The CDR3 protein is CASSVSGRADEQFF.

By frequency, this clonotype registers medium-sized. This rearrangement joins TRBV4-1 to TRBJ2-3. CDR1 and CDR2 from the germline V gene are MGHRA and YSYEKL. The CDR3 length is 13 residues. CDR3 sequence: CASSQEGHDTQYF.

This clonotype registers hyperexpanded by frequency. The chain combines TRBV5-1 with TRBJ2-1. CDR3 length equals 16 residues. The germline V gene encodes CDR1 SGHRS and CDR2 YFSETQ. The CDR3: CASSLGLAGYYNEQFF.

The chain carries TRBV2 and TRBJ2-1; TCRdb outputs TRBD2, but without DNA this stays unchecked. CDR1 is SNHLY, CDR2 FYNNEI, per germline. This CDR3 comprises 13 residues. The CDR3 sequence is CASATSDYNEQFF. The full variable domain, with the rest looked up from reference TRBV2 and TRBJ2-1, is EPEVTQTPSHQVTQMGQEVILRCVPISNHLYFYWYRQILGQKVEFLVSFYNNEISEKSEIFDDQFSVERPDGSNFTLKIRSTKLEDSAMYFCASATSDYNEQFFGPGTRLTVL.

The chain has TRBV20-1 and TRBJ2-7; TCRdb names TRBD1, which stays unverified in the absence of DNA. CDR3 length: 14 amino acids. Germline assignment: CDR1 DFQATT and CDR2 SNEGSKA (reference sequence). CDR3: CSAPRGVRFYEQYF.

The chain recombines TRBV5-1 with TRBJ2-3. This CDR3 spans 14 amino acids. Germline V gene lookup returns CDR1 SGHRS and CDR2 YFSETQ. The CDR3: CASSLGGYTDTQYF.

The chain has TRBV2 and TRBJ2-7. CDR3 length equals 13 residues. Looked up from germline, CDR1 is SNHLY and CDR2 is FYNNEI. CDR3: CASSEREIYEQYF.

V is TRBV5-1 and J is TRBJ2-1; checking the TCRdb D call of TRBD1 is not possible without DNA. Germline assignment: CDR1 SGHRS and CDR2 YFSETQ. CDR3 size: 17 residues. CDR3 region: CASRRKDGTIQGNEQFF.

The chain is built from TRBV6-5 and TRBJ1-5; TCRdb's D gene call, TRBD1, goes unchecked for lack of DNA. The CDR3 totals 14 residues. The V gene's germline CDR1 is MNHEY and CDR2 SVGAGI. This CDR3 is CASIPRGGAQPQHF.

This clonotype shows up as medium-sized by frequency. The chain couples TRBV7-6 to TRBJ1-6. The CDR3 covers 17 residues. Looked up from germline, CDR1 is SGHVS and CDR2 is FNYEAQ. The CDR3 loop reads CASSLEVSGSYNSPLHF.